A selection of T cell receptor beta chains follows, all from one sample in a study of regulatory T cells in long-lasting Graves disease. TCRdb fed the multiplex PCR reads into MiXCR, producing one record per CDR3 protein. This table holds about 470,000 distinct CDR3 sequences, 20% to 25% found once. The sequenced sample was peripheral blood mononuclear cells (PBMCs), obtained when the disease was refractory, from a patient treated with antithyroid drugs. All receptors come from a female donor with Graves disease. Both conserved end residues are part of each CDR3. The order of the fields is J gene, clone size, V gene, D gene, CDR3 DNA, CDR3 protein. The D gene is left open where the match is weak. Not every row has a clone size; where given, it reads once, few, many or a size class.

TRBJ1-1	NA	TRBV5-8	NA	TGTGCCAGCAGCCACTACAGGGATCGAGTAACTGAAGCTTTCTTT	CASSHYRDRVTEAFF
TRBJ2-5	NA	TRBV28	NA	TGTGCCAGCAGTTTAAGTATTGGGGAAGAGACCCAGTACTTC	CASSLSIGEETQYF
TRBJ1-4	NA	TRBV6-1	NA	TGTGCCAGCAGCAACGGCTGGATGGGGACTAATGAAAAACTGTTTTTT	CASSNGWMGTNEKLFF
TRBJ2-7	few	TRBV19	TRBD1	TGTGCCAGTAGTTTCCGACCGACAGGGCTACCCTACGAGCAGTACTTC	CASSFRPTGLPYEQYF
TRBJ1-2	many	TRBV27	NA	TGTGCCAGCAGTTTAGGAGAGGGCGCAAGCTATGGCTACACCTTC	CASSLGEGASYGYTF
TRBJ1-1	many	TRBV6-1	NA	TGTGCCAGCAGTACGGGGGATATTTTCAGTAACACTGAAGCTTTCTTT	CASSTGDIFSNTEAFF
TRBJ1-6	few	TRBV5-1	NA	TGCGCCAGCAGCTTGGGGACCGTCGGTCCTCCTAATTCACCCCTCCACTTT	CASSLGTVGPPNSPLHF
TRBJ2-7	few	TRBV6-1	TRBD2	TGTGCCAGCCTCCAGCGGGGCCGCTACGAGCAGTACTTC	CASLQRGRYEQYF
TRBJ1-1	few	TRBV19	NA	TGTGCCACCTCGGACAGCGGATTAACGTCGATCGAAGCTTTCTTT	CATSDSGLTSIEAFF
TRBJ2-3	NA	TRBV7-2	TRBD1	TGTGCCAGCAGCTTGGATCGCTGGGACAGGCAGTATTTT	CASSLDRWDRQYF
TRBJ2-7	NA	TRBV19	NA	TGTGCCAGTAGTATTAGAGCAGTAGGGTACGAGCAGTACTTC	CASSIRAVGYEQYF